Listed below are T cell receptor beta chains from one sample, sequenced in a study of OX40 agonist ivuxolimab in advanced cancers. Measured with immunoSEQ multiplex PCR; TCRdb has only the in-frame clones, and not every one. The table records about 77,000 clones, around 90% of them present only once. The source material was CD4+ or CD8+ T cells sorted from blood, sampled in a trial of the OX40 agonist ivuxolimab. These receptors came from an adult with an advanced solid tumor such as melanoma, head and neck, liver or kidney cancer. Each CDR3 is given with its conserved first and last residue. Fields, in order: clone size, J gene, D gene, V gene, CDR3 protein, CDR3 DNA. The D gene is left open where the match is weak. A clone size is listed for some rows: how often the clone was seen (once, few, many), or a class if it is expanded.

>few|TRBJ2-7|TRBD2|TRBV6-5
CASSYGLAGPYEQYF
TGTGCCAGCAGTTACGGGCTAGCGGGCCCTTACGAGCAGTACTTC
>-|TRBJ2-3|-|TRBV30
CAWSGSRTSTDTQYF
TGTGCCTGGAGTGGTTCCAGGACTAGCACAGATACGCAGTATTTT
>-|TRBJ2-7|-|TRBV19
CASCLRDGSYEQYF
TGTGCCAGTTGTCTCCGGGACGGTTCCTACGAGCAGTACTTC
>-|TRBJ1-3|-|TRBV19
CASTQTGGGTIYF
TGTGCCAGTACCCAGACAGGCGGCGGCACCATATATTTT
>-|TRBJ2-5|TRBD1|TRBV6-5
CASRITGGKETQYF
TGTGCCAGCAGGATAACAGGGGGCAAAGAGACCCAGTACTTC
>-|TRBJ1-5|-|TRBV7-2
CASSLEAGGNQPQHF
TGTGCCAGCAGCTTAGAGGCAGGGGGCAATCAGCCCCAGCATTTT
>-|TRBJ2-3|TRBD1|TRBV5-6
CASSLDGTGADTQYF
TGTGCCAGCAGCTTGGATGGGACAGGGGCAGATACGCAGTATTTT
>-|TRBJ2-2|-|TRBV5-1
CASSLQGANTGELFF
TGCGCCAGCAGCTTGCAGGGTGCGAACACCGGGGAGCTGTTTTTT
>-|TRBJ2-7|-|TRBV19
CASREGGATYEQYF
TGTGCCAGTAGGGAAGGGGGGGCTACCTACGAGCAGTACTTC
>-|TRBJ1-4|-|TRBV5-6
CASSARELIREKLFF
TGTGCCAGCAGCGCCAGGGAACTTATACGCGAAAAACTGTTTTTT
>-|TRBJ2-5|-|TRBV6-1
CASSRGTLETQYF
TGTGCCAGCAGCCGCGGGACGTTAGAGACCCAGTACTTC
>-|TRBJ1-5|TRBD1|TRBV28
CASSTLDRDRYSNQPQHF
TGTGCCAGCAGTACCTTAGACAGGGATCGATATAGCAATCAGCCCCAGCATTTT
>-|TRBJ2-7|TRBD2|TRBV5-1
CASSLGLAGGRVDEQYF
TGCGCCAGCAGCTTGGGTCTAGCGGGAGGGCGGGTAGACGAGCAGTACTTC
>once|TRBJ1-2|-|TRBV28
CASSFPYGESVSYGYTF
TGTGCCAGCAGTTTTCCTTACGGGGAGTCCGTTTCCTATGGCTACACCTTC
>-|TRBJ1-2|-|TRBV4-1
CASSQEEGYGYTF
TGCGCCAGCAGCCAAGAGGAGGGGTATGGCTACACCTTC
>-|TRBJ2-2|-|TRBV6-5
CATTTGNTGELFF
TGTGCCACCACGACAGGGAACACCGGGGAGCTGTTTTTT
>-|TRBJ2-2|TRBD2|TRBV13
CASSLAGLMVPNTGELFF
TGTGCCAGCAGCTTAGCGGGACTAATGGTTCCAAACACCGGGGAGCTGTTTTTT
>-|TRBJ2-2|TRBD2|TRBV11-2
CASSSGLAGGGGELFF
TGTGCCAGCAGCTCCGGACTAGCGGGAGGTGGTGGGGAGCTGTTTTTT
>-|TRBJ1-2|-|TRBV30
CAWSVKEGYTF
TGTGCCTGGAGTGTCAAGGAAGGCTACACCTTC
>-|TRBJ1-2|-|TRBV5-1
CASSLTGAAGYGYTF
TGCGCCAGCAGCTTGACCGGGGCAGCTGGTTATGGCTACACCTTC
>-|TRBJ2-7|-|TRBV30
CAWKQGYNSYEQYF
TGTGCCTGGAAGCAGGGGTATAACTCCTACGAGCAGTACTTC
>-|TRBJ2-2|TRBD2|TRBV7-2
CASSLVALAGGRAGELFF
TGTGCCAGCAGCTTAGTAGCGCTAGCGGGGGGGCGAGCCGGGGAGCTGTTTTTT
>few|TRBJ2-5|-|TRBV18
CASSPLKETQYF
TGTGCCAGCTCACCCTTGAAAGAGACCCAGTACTTC
>-|TRBJ2-1|TRBD1|TRBV4-2
CASSQATGAKYNEQFF
TGTGCCAGCAGCCAAGCGACAGGGGCGAAATACAATGAGCAGTTCTTC
>-|TRBJ1-1|-|TRBV29-1
CSARPMNTEAFF
TGCAGCGCCCGGCCCATGAACACTGAAGCTTTCTTT
>-|TRBJ2-2|TRBD2|TRBV4-1
CASSQGLLAGANTGELFF
TGCGCCAGCAGCCAAGGGCTTCTAGCGGGGGCTAACACCGGGGAGCTGTTTTTT
>once|TRBJ2-1|-|TRBV29-1
CSVEREQFF
TGCAGCGTGGAGCGGGAGCAGTTCTTC
>-|TRBJ1-4|TRBD1|TRBV10-1
CASRSGQGRKKLFF
TGCGCCAGCAGGTCTGGACAGGGTCGAAAAAAACTGTTTTTT
>-|TRBJ1-1|-|TRBV30
CAWRSRGWRNTEAFF
TGTGCCTGGAGATCCAGGGGATGGAGGAACACTGAAGCTTTCTTT
>-|TRBJ2-6|-|TRBV2
CASERGPSGANVLTF
TGTGCCAGCGAGAGGGGCCCGTCTGGGGCCAACGTCCTGACTTTC
>-|TRBJ2-7|-|TRBV6-1
CASSQDSSYEQYF
TGTGCCAGCAGTCAGGACTCTTCCTACGAGCAGTACTTC
>once|TRBJ2-1|TRBD2|TRBV30
CAWSEGLAGGEQFF
TGTGCCTGGAGCGAGGGACTAGCGGGAGGGGAGCAGTTCTTC
>-|TRBJ1-3|TRBD1|TRBV28
CASRSGTGPGNTIYF
TGTGCCAGCAGGTCCGGGACAGGGCCAGGAAACACCATATATTTT
>-|TRBJ1-6|-|TRBV6-5
CASRVAAGYNSPLHF
TGTGCCAGCAGGGTCGCCGCAGGGTATAATTCACCCCTCCACTTT
>once|TRBJ1-1|TRBD1|TRBV5-1
CASSLGRARTGPEAFF
TGCGCCAGCAGCTTGGGCCGGGCTCGGACAGGACCGGAAGCTTTCTTT
>-|TRBJ2-7|-|TRBV11-2
CASSLAPEGSYEQYF
TGTGCCAGCAGCTTAGCACCGGAGGGATCCTACGAGCAGTACTTC
>-|TRBJ1-2|-|TRBV15
CATSLGGSRNYGYTF
TGTGCCACCAGCTTGGGAGGGTCCAGGAACTATGGCTACACCTTC
>few|TRBJ2-1|-|TRBV19
CASQSGSHEQFF
TGTGCCAGTCAATCAGGGTCGCATGAGCAGTTCTTC
>few|TRBJ2-7|-|TRBV14
CASSQSYEQYF
TGTGCCAGCAGCCAGTCTTACGAGCAGTACTTC
>-|TRBJ2-5|-|TRBV7-2
CASSPTLQTQYF
TGTGCCAGCAGCCCCACTCTTCAGACCCAGTACTTC
>-|TRBJ1-1|-|TRBV19
CASLDWNTEAFF
TGTGCCAGTCTCGACTGGAACACTGAAGCTTTCTTT
>-|TRBJ2-1|-|TRBV9
CASSARDTSYNEQFF
TGTGCCAGCAGCGCGCGGGACACCTCCTACAATGAGCAGTTCTTC
>-|TRBJ2-7|-|TRBV9
CASSAFGGPWYEQYF
TGTGCCAGCAGCGCCTTTGGGGGGCCTTGGTACGAGCAGTACTTC
>-|TRBJ2-7|TRBD1|TRBV6-5
CASSSTGVIYEQYF
TGTGCCAGCAGTTCGACAGGGGTGATCTACGAGCAGTACTTC
>few|TRBJ2-5|TRBD2|TRBV7-9
CASSRGTSLPTQYF
TGTGCCAGCAGCCGGGGGACTAGCCTCCCGACCCAGTACTTC
>-|TRBJ2-3|-|TRBV11-2
CASLGRMAQDTQYF
TGTGCCAGCCTGGGACGGATGGCACAAGATACGCAGTATTTT